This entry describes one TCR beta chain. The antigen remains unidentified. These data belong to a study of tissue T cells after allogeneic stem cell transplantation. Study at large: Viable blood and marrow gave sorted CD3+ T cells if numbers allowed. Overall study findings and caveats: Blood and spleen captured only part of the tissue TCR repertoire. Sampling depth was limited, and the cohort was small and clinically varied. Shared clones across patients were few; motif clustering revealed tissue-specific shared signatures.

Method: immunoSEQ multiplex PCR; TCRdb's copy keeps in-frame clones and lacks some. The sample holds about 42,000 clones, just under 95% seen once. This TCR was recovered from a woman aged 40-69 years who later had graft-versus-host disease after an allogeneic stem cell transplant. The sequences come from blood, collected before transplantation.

The CDR3 DNA reads as TGTGCCTGGAGTCCCGGACAGGGGCGATACAATGAGCAGTTCTTC. Amino acids: CAWSPGQGRYNEQFF. This chain links TRBV30 with TRBJ2-1; 9 bases are a match to TRBD1. Germline trimming cut 2 bases from V and 4 bases from J; bases unmatched to any gene: 6. The germline V gene encodes CDR1 GTSNPN and CDR2 SVGIG (reference sequence). This CDR3 is built from 15 residues.